The T cell receptor beta chain under discussion was sequenced for a study of blood T cell repertoires in COVID-19 (dated by TCRdb to 2018 to 2020). Describing the broader study: Samples from collaborators originated in the United States, Italy and Spain and spanned both the acute and convalescent phases of COVID-19. The repertoires were released in a freely available public database intended as a resource for research on the immune response to SARS-CoV-2. Deeply sampled blood TCRbeta repertoires from subjects exposed to, actively infected with, or recovered from COVID-19 were included in the dataset. Samples came from the ongoing ImmuneRACE study (first 160 participants) plus 1,254 subjects from 6 global collaborators. Sample metadata almost always included a de-identified subject ID, COVID-19 status, age in years and sex. The prospective study material was composed of cDNA or gDNA derived from T cells, B-cell-depleted T cells, or PBMCs. HLA class I and class II types, where available, came from metadata supplied by the sample provider rather than from assay-based typing.

About this clone: Its antigen specificity is not known. The record has no base qualities; no much larger clone is one base away.

Overall study results and their limits: The quantity of clinical and demographic metadata differed by source and by participant and was supplied without curation.

From the germline V gene (reference sequence), CDR1 is LNHDA and CDR2 is SQIVND. Spanning cysteine to phenylalanine, the CDR3 consists of 12 amino acids. The only DNA kept is the CDR3, 36 bases in frame from the first base. A distance of 5 bases separates the germline ends of V and J, which lose 1 base and 10 bases respectively. Enrolling through a virtual design, the prospective study's participants ranged in age from roughly 18 to 89 years and lived across around 25 United States geographic areas. In the prospective study, cohorts were assigned on the basis of participant-reported clinical history obtained from a screening survey and a study questionnaire. ImmuneRACE Cohort 3 recovered participants were defined by two consecutive negative NP/OP PCR tests, healthcare professional clearance, or symptom resolution. In the prospective study, whole blood, serum and a nasopharyngeal or oropharyngeal swab were collected from each participant by mobile phlebotomists. Participants in the prospective study had the option to provide additional blood draws and questionnaires over a 2-month period. Blood samples from the prospective study were shipped frozen or at room temperature prior to DNA extraction.

TCRbeta CDR3 regions were amplified from genomic DNA using the immunoSEQ Assay, a bias-controlled multiplex PCR. The published analysis was carried out like this. The number of nucleated cells in each sample was estimated by amplification of reference gene primers within the assay. To quantify the absolute abundance of each unique TCRbeta CDR3 rearrangement, sequence reads were collapsed and filtered. For each sample, productive Simpson clonality was calculated as the square root of Simpson's diversity index over productive rearrangements. The clones in this table, taken by TCRdb from immuneACCESS, are in-frame only. Not every clone is retained; where verified, under half of the shortfall comes from an unresolved V gene, and the cause of the rest is unknown. V and J calls and clone size follow that table, whereas D and trimming were derived from the DNA. A total of a few hundred thousand clones appear in this sample, 70% to 90% of them only once. The ten most abundant clones make up around 2.1% of the sample.

The sample consisted of PBMCs or T cells enriched from blood (not recorded which). This receptor was taken from a man aged 25-40 years who had recovered from COVID-19. The chain joins TRBV19 to TRBJ1-6, with the D gene not confidently named. The CDR3 has the sequence CASSIARSPLHF. Here is the DNA: TGTGCCAGTAGTATAGCCAGGTCACCCCTCCACTTT.